Below are 9 T cell receptor beta chains sequenced from a single sample in a study of somatic mutations in cytotoxic T cells in rheumatoid arthritis. Here immunoSEQ multiplex PCR was the method, and the copy in TCRdb shows in-frame clones only, minus some. The table records about 18,000 clones, 70% to 75% of them present only once. Sequenced input: CD8+ T cells sorted from blood. Source of these receptors: a woman aged 60-75 years in good health.

The V gene is TRBV19, the J gene TRBJ2-1; 10 bases are shared with TRBD1. The CDR3 consists of 16 residues. CDR1 and CDR2 from the germline V gene are LNHDA and SQIVND (reference sequence). With V trimmed by 3 bases and J by 10 bases, 12 bases remained unmatched. CDR3 region: CASSMARAGTGEEQFF. In DNA, the CDR3 is TGTGCCAGTAGTATGGCAAGAGCCGGGACAGGGGAGGAGCAGTTCTTC.

The rearrangement links TRBV6-5 to TRBJ2-3; 7 bases are a match to TRBD2. The trim removed 0 bases at V and 3 bases at J, leaving 6 bases unmatched. The CDR3 totals 16 residues. CDR1 and CDR2 from the germline V gene are MNHEY and SVGAGI. CDR3 residues: CASSYSGSGETDTQYF. CDR3 sequence (DNA): TGTGCCAGCAGTTACTCGGGCAGCGGGGAGACAGATACGCAGTATTTT.

The rearrangement uses TRBV6-4 and TRBJ2-1; 9 bases agree with TRBD2. CDR1 MRHNA and CDR2 SNTAGT come from the germline V gene. Trimming removed 0 bases from V and 10 bases from J; junction bases left unmatched: 7. The CDR3 contains 15 residues. The DNA of the CDR3 is TGTGCCAGCAGTGACTCGATCGGGACTAGCTACGAGCAGTTCTTC. Its translation is CASSDSIGTSYEQFF.

This clone has a single count. The chain combines TRBV15 with TRBJ2-7, with D perhaps assigned TRBD1 or TRBD2 (5 bases each). The CDR3 runs 14 residues. Germline assignment: CDR1 LNHNV and CDR2 YYDKDF (reference sequence). The germline V and J ends were trimmed by 5 bases and 2 bases, with 13 bases remaining between them. In nucleotides, the CDR3 is TGTGCCACCAGCTGGGGACGGAATACCTACGAGCAGTACTTC. As protein: CATSWGRNTYEQYF.

Turning to this clone: Other DNA sequences in this sample translate to the same CDR3. The chain uses TRBV9 and TRBJ1-1, with TRBD1 as a possible D gene (5 bases). Germline CDR1 reads SGDLS; CDR2 reads YYNGEE. V was pared by 0 bases and J by 2 bases, with 11 bases between. The CDR3 spans 15 residues. The CDR3 coding sequence is TGTGCCAGCAGCGTAGATCCGGACACCAACACTGAAGCTTTCTTT. Translating gives CASSVDPDTNTEAFF.

This clone has more than one count but fewer than ten. This chain joins TRBV27 and TRBJ1-1; D ambiguous. The germline gives CDR1 MNHEY, CDR2 SMNVEV (reference sequence). V dropped 4 bases and J dropped 6 bases, with 9 bases sitting between them. The CDR3 is made up of 12 amino acids. The CDR3 region is CASSSGTPEAFF. The CDR3 nucleotides read TGTGCCAGCAGTTCAGGTACTCCTGAAGCTTTCTTT.

The CDR3 reads CASSPLGRGTGELFF. For the CDR3, the DNA is TGTGCCAGCAGCCCGCTGGGCAGGGGAACCGGGGAGCTGTTTTTT. This sequence joins TRBV7-6 and TRBJ2-2, with D tentatively TRBD1 (6 bases). V was pared by 5 bases and J by 5 bases, with 15 bases between. This CDR3 has 15 residues. Per germline, CDR1 SGHVS and CDR2 FNYEAQ. Together with reference TRBV7-6 and TRBJ2-2, the CDR3 gives the full variable domain: GAGVSQSPRYKVTKRGQDVALRCDPISGHVSLYWYRQALGQGPEFLTYFNYEAQQDKSGLPNDRFSAERPEGSISTLTIQRTEQRDSAMYRCASSPLGRGTGELFFGEGSRLTVL.

This CDR3 is CASSFPGQAVDTQYF. The CDR3 DNA sequence: TGTGCCAGCAGCTTTCCGGGACAGGCGGTGGATACGCAGTATTTT. The rearrangement uses TRBV7-9 and TRBJ2-3; TRBD1 aligns across 8 bases. V lost 3 bases and J lost 6; bases outside the gene matches: 8. This CDR3 region has 15 residues. The germline CDR1 and CDR2 sequences are SEHNR and FQNEAQ (reference sequence). Filled out from reference TRBV7-9 and TRBJ2-3, the complete variable domain reads DTGVSQNPRHKITKRGQNVTFRCDPISEHNRLYWYRQTLGQGPEFLTYFQNEAQLEKSRLLSDRFSAERPKGSFSTLEIQRTEQGDSAMYLCASSFPGQAVDTQYFGPGTRLTVL.

This chain connects TRBV13 to TRBJ1-2; TRBD1 might be the D (6 bases). Trimming took 5 bases from V and 8 from J, leaving 15 bases between them. The CDR3 is made up of 13 amino acids. CDR1 is PRHDT and CDR2 is FYEKMQ in the germline V gene (reference sequence). The CDR3 sequence is CASSPWEGDGYTF. The CDR3, as DNA: TGTGCCAGCAGCCCCTGGGAGGGGGACGGCTACACCTTC. The full variable domain, rest sourced from reference TRBV13 and TRBJ1-2, is AAGVIQSPRHLIKEKRETATLKCYPIPRHDTVYWYQQGPGQDPQFLISFYEKMQSDKGSIPDRFSAQQFSDYHSELNMSSLELGDSALYFCASSPWEGDGYTFGSGTRLTVV.